What follows are 18 T cell receptor beta chains derived from one specimen sequenced in a study of shared clonotypes between healthy human individuals. Sequencing used immunoSEQ multiplex PCR; TCRdb keeps in-frame clones, though not all of them. The sample holds roughly 1,000,000 clones, more than 75% seen once. The sample was memory CD4+ T cells from PBMCs. Subset specified: CD45RA-negative fraction. Receptors were obtained from a man aged 18 to 35 in good health. Some clones in this sample may be carry-over from other donors' samples.

This rearrangement joins TRBV5-1 to TRBJ2-1, with 7 bases matching TRBD2. V lost 1 base and J lost 8; bases outside the gene matches: 18. From germline, CDR1 is SGHRS and CDR2 YFSETQ. The CDR3 loop spans 18 amino acids. Written as DNA, the CDR3 is TGCGCCAGCAGCTTGTCGGCTAGCGGAAAACGCTTTGTGGATGAGCAGTTCTTC. Protein sequence: CASSLSASGKRFVDEQFF.

The chain joins TRBV27 to TRBJ2-7, with 10 bases lining up with TRBD1. The CDR3 has 17 residues. V shed 0 bases and J 3 bases; nucleotides not matched to a gene: 8. The germline V gene has CDR1 MNHEY and CDR2 SMNVEV (reference sequence). CDR3 protein: CASSLSVRGTGVYEQYF. CDR3 DNA: TGTGCCAGCAGTTTATCGGTAAGGGGGACAGGGGTCTACGAGCAGTACTTC.

CDR3 region: CASSLSSAGSPEQYF. CDR3 nucleotide sequence: TGTGCCAGCAGTTTAAGTAGCGCGGGGTCCCCCGAGCAGTACTTC. This chain links TRBV28 with TRBJ2-7, with a possible D match to TRBD2 (6 bases). The CDR3 extends over 15 amino acids. Between the trimmed V and J ends, which lost 2 bases and 6 bases, there was a span of 17 bases. CDR1 MDHEN and CDR2 SYDVKM come from the germline V gene. The variable domain in full, with the rest retrieved from reference TRBV28 and TRBJ2-7, is DVKVTQSSRYLVKRTGEKVFLECVQDMDHENMFWYRQDPGLGLRLIYFSYDVKMKEKGDIPEGYSVSREKKERFSLILESASTNQTSMYLCASSLSSAGSPEQYFGPGTRLTVT.

This clone appeared once. The rearrangement links TRBV6-4 to TRBJ2-3; 7 positions agree with TRBD1. The V segment lost 4 bases and the J segment 4 bases; nucleotides outside the gene matches: 5. The CDR3 covers 14 residues. Germline V gene data show CDR1 as MRHNA and CDR2 as SNTAGT. The CDR3: CASSGDRAADTQYF. DNA of the CDR3: TGTGCCAGCAGTGGAGACAGGGCTGCAGATACGCAGTATTTT.

The genes are TRBV7-8 and TRBJ2-2; 12 bases are a match to TRBD2. Germline V CDR1 and CDR2: SGHVS, FQNEAQ. This CDR3 comprises 15 residues. The V gene end was trimmed by 7 bases and the J gene end by 6 bases; junction bases not matched to a gene: 6. The CDR3 sequence is CASTLTSGRSGELFF. In DNA form, the CDR3 reads TGTGCCAGCACCCTGACTAGCGGGAGATCCGGGGAGCTGTTTTTT. The full variable domain, its missing parts supplied by reference TRBV7-8 and TRBJ2-2, is GAGVSQSPRYKVAKRGQDVALRCDPISGHVSLFWYQQALGQGPEFLTYFQNEAQLDKSGLPSDRFFAERPEGSVSTLKIQRTQQEDSAVYLCASTLTSGRSGELFFGEGSRLTVL.

The chain recombines TRBV5-1 with TRBJ2-7, with 10 bases fitting TRBD1. CDR3 size: 14 residues. With 4 bases clipped from V and 6 bases from J, the junction kept 7 bases outside the gene matches. Germline V CDR1 and CDR2: SGHRS, YFSETQ. The CDR3 bases are TGCGCCAGCAGCCCCGGGACAGGGGCCTCCGAGCAGTACTTC. Translation gives CASSPGTGASEQYF.

As regards this clone: This clone may be a read error of a much larger clone one base away. Other DNA sequences in this sample translate to the same CDR3. The chain combines TRBV7-3 with TRBJ1-1, with D unresolved. From germline, CDR1 is SGHTA and CDR2 FQGTGA. CDR3 size: 13 residues. Trimming stripped 0 bases from V and 2 bases from J, with 4 bases between. The CDR3 sequence: CASSLTGNTEAFF. In DNA, the CDR3 is TGTGCCAGCAGCTTAACAGGTAACACTGAAGCTTTCTTT. Drawing the rest from reference TRBV7-3 and TRBJ1-1, the complete variable domain is GAGVSQTPSNKVTEKGKYVELRCDPISGHTALYWYRQSLGQGPEFLIYFQGTGAADDSGLPNDRFFAVRPEGSVSTLKIQRTERGDSAVYLCASSLTGNTEAFFGQGTRLTVV.

The CDR3 region has the DNA TGTGCCAGCAGCTCCCTATTAGCGGGACAAGAGACCCAGTACTTC. It specifies CASSSLLAGQETQYF. The chain combines TRBV11-2 with TRBJ2-5; 8 bases match TRBD2. The length of the CDR3 is 15 residues. With V trimmed by 4 bases and J by 2 bases, 6 bases remained unmatched. Germline V CDR1 and CDR2: SGHAT, FQNNGV. The variable domain in full, with the rest retrieved from reference TRBV11-2 and TRBJ2-5, is EAGVAQSPRYKIIEKRQSVAFWCNPISGHATLYWYQQILGQGPKLLIQFQNNGVVDDSQLPKDRFSAERLKGVDSTLKIQPAKLEDSAVYLCASSSLLAGQETQYFGPGTRLLVL.

The chain joins TRBV6-1 to TRBJ1-2; D is unclear. This CDR3 is built from 12 residues. In germline, CDR1 is MNHNS, CDR2 SASEGT. V lost 7 bases and J 4 bases, leaving 10 bases between the germline ends. CDR3 bases: TGTGCCAGCATGCAGACGATCTATGGCTACACCTTC. Its protein product is CASMQTIYGYTF.

The J gene is TRBJ2-1, the V gene TRBV28; the D gene could be TRBD1 or TRBD2 (5 bases each). The CDR3 length is 16 residues. V shed 6 bases and J shed 5 bases, with 20 bases lying between them. Germline V lookup: CDR1 MDHEN, CDR2 SYDVKM. CDR3: CASSRPGGWVDNEQFF. The CDR3 DNA reads TGTGCCAGCAGCCGACCTGGGGGATGGGTTGACAATGAGCAGTTCTTC.

This chain links TRBV28 with TRBJ2-7; either TRBD1 or TRBD2 may supply D (6 bases each). V lost 5 bases and J 6 bases, leaving 14 bases between the germline ends. CDR3 size: 13 residues. Germline V gene lookup returns CDR1 MDHEN and CDR2 SYDVKM. The chain's CDR3 is CASSTNPGAEQYF. In DNA, the CDR3 is TGTGCCAGCAGTACTAATCCGGGGGCCGAGCAGTACTTC.

The chain links TRBV27 to TRBJ2-2; tentative D call: TRBD1 (6 bases). The V gene's germline CDR1 is MNHEY and CDR2 SMNVEV (reference sequence). V dropped 6 bases and J dropped 4 bases, with 9 bases sitting between them. CDR3 length: 13 amino acids. CDR3 residues: CASRGHITGELFF. CDR3 sequence (DNA): TGTGCCAGCAGGGGACACATCACCGGGGAGCTGTTTTTT.

This clone has only one observation. This rearrangement joins TRBV7-2 to TRBJ2-1, with 8 positions matching TRBD2. The CDR3 spans 15 residues. Germline assignment: CDR1 SGHTA and CDR2 FQGNSA. The V and J ends lost 4 bases and 8 bases, in that order; junction bases with no gene match: 10. The CDR3 loop reads CASSSAPGLAYEQFF. The CDR3 coding sequence is TGTGCCAGCAGCTCCGCCCCTGGACTAGCTTATGAGCAGTTCTTC.

V gene TRBV28 combines with J gene TRBJ1-5; D may be TRBD1 (6 bases). The CDR3 has 15 amino acids. The V gene's germline CDR1 is MDHEN and CDR2 SYDVKM. V was clipped by 4 bases and J by 6 bases, with 16 bases between them. CDR3 protein: CASSSPGEGGQPQHF. CDR3 DNA sequence: TGTGCCAGCAGTTCCCCAGGGGAGGGCGGTCAGCCCCAGCATTTT.

V and J are TRBV11-3 and TRBJ2-5; the D is unclear. This CDR3 region has 11 residues. V lost 8 bases to trimming and J lost 5 bases, with 9 bases between them. The V gene's germline CDR1 is SGHNT and CDR2 YENEEA. The CDR3 protein is CASQVWETQYF. DNA of the CDR3: TGTGCCAGCCAGGTGTGGGAGACCCAGTACTTC.

Concerning this clone: One base away lies a much larger clone, so this may be a sequencing read error. The same CDR3 is also encoded by other DNA sequences in this sample. The rearrangement links TRBV7-2 to TRBJ2-3; D is possibly TRBD2 (5 bases). This CDR3 comprises 13 residues. CDR1 and CDR2 from the germline V gene are SGHTA and FQGNSA. Trimming took 3 bases from V and 1 from J, leaving 5 bases between them. CDR3 nucleotide sequence: TGTGCCAGCAGCTTCGGGGGCACAGATACGCAGTATTTT. Its protein is CASSFGGTDTQYF. The whole variable domain, remainder taken from reference TRBV7-2 and TRBJ2-3, is GAGVSQSPSNKVTEKGKDVELRCDPISGHTALYWYRQSLGQGLEFLIYFQGNSAPDKSGLPSDRFSAERTGGSVSTLTIQRTQQEDSAVYLCASSFGGTDTQYFGPGTRLTVL.

The chain joins TRBV5-1 to TRBJ2-5; 9 positions agree with TRBD1. Germline trimming cut 5 bases from V and 1 base from J; bases unmatched to any gene: 0. Germline V gene lookup returns CDR1 SGHRS and CDR2 YFSETQ. The CDR3 consists of 13 residues. The CDR3 bases are TGCGCCAGCAGACAGGGGGCCCAAGAGACCCAGTACTTC. Translated: CASRQGAQETQYF.

The gene calls are TRBV18 and TRBJ2-1; D could derive from TRBD1 or TRBD2 (5 bases each). CDR1 KGHSH and CDR2 LQKENI come from the germline V gene. With 1 base removed from V and 5 bases from J, the gap between germline ends came to 6 bases. The CDR3 has 13 residues. Written as DNA, the CDR3 is TGTGCCAGCTCACCACAGGGACACAATGAGCAGTTCTTC. Translating it yields CASSPQGHNEQFF.